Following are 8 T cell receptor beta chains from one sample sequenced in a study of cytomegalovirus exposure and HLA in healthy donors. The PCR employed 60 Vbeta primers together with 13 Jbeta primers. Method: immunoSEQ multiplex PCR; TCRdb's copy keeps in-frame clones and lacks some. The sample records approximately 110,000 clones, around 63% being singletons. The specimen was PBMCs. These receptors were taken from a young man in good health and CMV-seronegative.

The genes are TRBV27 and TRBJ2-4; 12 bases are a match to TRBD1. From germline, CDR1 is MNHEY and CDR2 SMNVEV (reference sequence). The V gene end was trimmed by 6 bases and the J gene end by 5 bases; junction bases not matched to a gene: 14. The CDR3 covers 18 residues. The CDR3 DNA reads TGTGCCAGCAGCCCACCCGGGACAGGGGGCCCCAGCCAAAACATTCAGTACTTC. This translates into CASSPPGTGGPSQNIQYF.

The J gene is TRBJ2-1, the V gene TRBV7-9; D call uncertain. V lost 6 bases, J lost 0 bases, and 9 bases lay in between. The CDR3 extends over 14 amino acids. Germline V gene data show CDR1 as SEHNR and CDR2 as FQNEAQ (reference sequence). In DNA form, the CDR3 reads TGTGCCAGCAGAGCAGCGTCCTCCTACAATGAGCAGTTCTTC. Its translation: CASRAASSYNEQFF.

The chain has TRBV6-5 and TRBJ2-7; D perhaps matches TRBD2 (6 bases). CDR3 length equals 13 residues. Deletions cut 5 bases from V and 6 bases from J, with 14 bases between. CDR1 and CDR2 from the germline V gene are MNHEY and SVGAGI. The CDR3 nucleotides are TGTGCCAGCAGTCCGGGGGTCGGAGGCGAGCAGTACTTC. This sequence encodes CASSPGVGGEQYF.

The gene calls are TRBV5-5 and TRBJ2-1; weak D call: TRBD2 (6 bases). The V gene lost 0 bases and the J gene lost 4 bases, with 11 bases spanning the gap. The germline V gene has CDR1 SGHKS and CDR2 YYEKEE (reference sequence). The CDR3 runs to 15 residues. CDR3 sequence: CASSLGDGTYNEQFF. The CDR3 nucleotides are TGTGCCAGCAGCTTGGGGGACGGGACTTACAATGAGCAGTTCTTC.

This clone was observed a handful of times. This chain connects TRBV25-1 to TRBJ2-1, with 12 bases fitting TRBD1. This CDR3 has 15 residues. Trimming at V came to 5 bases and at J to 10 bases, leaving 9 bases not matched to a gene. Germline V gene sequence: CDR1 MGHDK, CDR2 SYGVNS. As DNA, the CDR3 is TGTGCCAGCAGTTCCTTGGGACAGGGGGCAGGAGAGCAGTTCTTC. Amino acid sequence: CASSSLGQGAGEQFF.

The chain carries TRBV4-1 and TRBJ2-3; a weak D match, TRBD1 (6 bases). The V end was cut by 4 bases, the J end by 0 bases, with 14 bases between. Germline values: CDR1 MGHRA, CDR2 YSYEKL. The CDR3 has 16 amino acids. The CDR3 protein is CASSLTGQTSTDTQYF. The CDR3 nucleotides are TGCGCCAGCAGCCTTACTGGACAGACTAGCACAGATACGCAGTATTTT.

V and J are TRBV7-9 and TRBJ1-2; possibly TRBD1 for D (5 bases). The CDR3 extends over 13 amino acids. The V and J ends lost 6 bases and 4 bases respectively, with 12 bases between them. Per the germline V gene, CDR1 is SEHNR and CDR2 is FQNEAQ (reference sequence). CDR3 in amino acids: CASRLTEVYGYTF. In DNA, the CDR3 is TGTGCCAGCAGGTTGACAGAAGTCTATGGCTACACCTTC. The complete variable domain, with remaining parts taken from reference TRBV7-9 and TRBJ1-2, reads DTGVSQNPRHKITKRGQNVTFRCDPISEHNRLYWYRQTLGQGPEFLTYFQNEAQLEKSRLLSDRFSAERPKGSFSTLEIQRTEQGDSAMYLCASRLTEVYGYTFGSGTRLTVV.

The CDR3 loop reads CASSLTGDTGELFF. In DNA form, the CDR3 reads TGTGCCAGCAGCTTAACAGGGGATACCGGGGAGCTGTTTTTT. This sequence joins TRBV7-3 and TRBJ2-2; TRBD1 might be the D (5 bases). Germline V CDR1 and CDR2: SGHTA, FQGTGA. The germline V and J ends were trimmed by 0 bases and 5 bases, with 7 bases remaining between them. This CDR3 is 14 amino acids long.